Below, 19 T cell receptor beta chains from the same sample are listed, as sequenced in a study of shared clonotypes between healthy human individuals. Here immunoSEQ multiplex PCR was the method, and the copy in TCRdb shows in-frame clones only, minus some. The data show about 1.5 million clones, approximately 98% seen once. Sequenced sample: naive CD4+ T cells sorted from blood. Documented subset: CD45RA+ positively selected. These receptors were obtained from a man under 40 in good health.

The V gene is TRBV29-1, the J gene TRBJ2-2, with D tentatively TRBD1 (5 bases). From germline, CDR1 is SQVTM and CDR2 ANQGSEA. Trimming shortened V by 4 bases and J by 4 bases, and 7 bases separated the two germline ends. The CDR3 length is 12 residues. CDR3 in amino acids: CSVVTGTGELFF. The DNA of the CDR3 is TGCAGCGTTGTAACAGGCACCGGGGAGCTGTTTTTT.

V usage is TRBV2 and J usage is TRBJ2-7; D is possibly TRBD2 (6 bases). CDR1 is SNHLY, CDR2 FYNNEI, per germline. CDR3 length: 14 amino acids. V was cut by 2 bases and J by 4 bases, with 12 bases left in between. This chain's CDR3 is CASSERGSWYEQYF. CDR3 DNA: TGTGCCAGCAGTGAACGGGGGAGCTGGTACGAGCAGTACTTC.

J is TRBJ2-3 and V is TRBV6-1; 7 bases are a match to TRBD2. Germline V gives CDR1 MNHNS, CDR2 SASEGT. The V and J ends lost 3 bases and 0 bases, in that order; junction bases with no gene match: 3. The CDR3 extends over 15 amino acids. The CDR3 protein is CASSEPAGSTDTQYF. DNA for the CDR3: TGTGCCAGCAGTGAGCCAGCGGGAAGCACAGATACGCAGTATTTT.

This chain links TRBV2 with TRBJ1-4; D remains ambiguous. The germline CDR1 and CDR2 sequences are SNHLY and FYNNEI. The CDR3 runs to 17 residues. V was cut by 3 bases and J by 6 bases, with 20 bases left in between. The CDR3 loop is CASSDLGVMGRDEKLFF. As DNA, the CDR3 is TGTGCCAGCAGTGATTTAGGAGTAATGGGGAGGGATGAAAAACTGTTTTTT.

As concerns this clone: In the same sample, other DNA sequences code for this CDR3. V usage is TRBV20-1 and J usage is TRBJ2-5; D remains ambiguous. The CDR3 has 11 amino acids. With 3 bases removed from V and 4 bases from J, the gap between germline ends came to 6 bases. The germline V gene has CDR1 DFQATT and CDR2 SNEGSKA (reference sequence). The CDR3 region is CSARKPETQYF. CDR3 nucleotide sequence: TGCAGTGCTAGGAAGCCAGAGACCCAGTACTTC.

This chain links TRBV6-1 with TRBJ1-1, with a possible D match to TRBD1 (5 bases). Germline CDR1 reads MNHNS; CDR2 reads SASEGT. V was cut by 3 bases and J by 3 bases, with 8 bases left in between. The CDR3 is 13 amino acids. Here the CDR3 reads CASSEGRYTEAFF. The CDR3, as DNA: TGTGCCAGCAGTGAGGGGCGGTACACTGAAGCTTTCTTT.

This chain joins TRBV7-2 and TRBJ2-1; D is possibly TRBD2 (6 bases). With 5 bases removed from V and 7 bases from J, the gap between germline ends came to 12 bases. Germline CDR1 SGHTA, CDR2 FQGNSA. This CDR3 is built from 13 residues. CDR3 region: CASSQGLANEQFF. In DNA, the CDR3 is TGTGCCAGCAGCCAAGGTCTAGCGAATGAGCAGTTCTTC. The full variable domain, with the rest looked up from reference TRBV7-2 and TRBJ2-1, is GAGVSQSPSNKVTEKGKDVELRCDPISGHTALYWYRQSLGQGLEFLIYFQGNSAPDKSGLPSDRFSAERTGGSVSTLTIQRTQQEDSAVYLCASSQGLANEQFFGPGTRLTVL.

The chain carries TRBV20-1 and TRBJ2-7, with 11 bases lining up with TRBD1. The length of the CDR3 is 11 residues. Germline-derived CDR1 and CDR2 are DFQATT and SNEGSKA (reference sequence). V shed 6 bases, J shed 6 bases, and the junction held 1 base outside the gene matches. The CDR3 loop reads CSAGTGGEQYF. The CDR3 DNA follows: TGCAGTGCCGGGACAGGGGGCGAGCAGTACTTC.

The V call is TRBV10-1, the J call TRBJ2-1; 8 positions agree with TRBD2. Germline CDR1 is WNHNN and CDR2 is SYGVQD (reference sequence). With 6 bases clipped from V and 0 bases from J, the junction kept 4 bases outside the gene matches. CDR3 length equals 15 residues. The CDR3 nucleotides are TGCGCCAGCAGCGGGGGGGCGAGCTCCTACAATGAGCAGTTCTTC. This gives the protein CASSGGASSYNEQFF.

The chain uses TRBV28 and TRBJ2-2; the match to TRBD1 covers 7 bases. The CDR3 spans 17 residues. V dropped 4 bases and J dropped 2; count of bases not matched to a gene: 10. Germline values: CDR1 MDHEN, CDR2 SYDVKM. The CDR3 coding sequence is TGTGCCAGCAGTTCCCGAGGCGACAGGGAAAACACCGGGGAGCTGTTTTTT. Translated: CASSSRGDRENTGELFF.

The J gene is TRBJ1-5, the V gene TRBV20-1; no definite D call. In germline, CDR1 is DFQATT, CDR2 SNEGSKA (reference sequence). The CDR3 consists of 11 residues. The ends were cut back, 6 bases at V and 7 bases at J, with 10 bases in the middle. The CDR3 here is CSAQEGQPQHF. The CDR3 DNA sequence: TGCAGTGCCCAGGAAGGGCAGCCCCAGCATTTT.

The chain links TRBV29-1 to TRBJ1-1; 8 bases line up with TRBD1. Trimming at V came to 7 bases and at J to 4 bases, leaving 5 bases not matched to a gene. This CDR3 contains 12 residues. In germline, CDR1 is SQVTM, CDR2 ANQGSEA. The CDR3: CSADRGSTEAFF. The CDR3 nucleotides are TGCAGCGCCGACAGGGGAAGCACTGAAGCTTTCTTT.

The J gene is TRBJ2-7, the V gene TRBV7-2; possible D gene TRBD1, 7 bases. Trimming removed 5 bases from V and 4 bases from J, with 12 bases in between. The CDR3 runs to 13 residues. Germline lookup yields CDR1 SGHTA and CDR2 FQGNSA. Here the CDR3 DNA reads TGTGCCAGCAGCCACCAGGGGGGTTACGAGCAGTACTTC. Translated, it gives CASSHQGGYEQYF.

This clone occurred once. The chain links TRBV29-1 to TRBJ2-6, with D hard to call. Germline values: CDR1 SQVTM, CDR2 ANQGSEA. Deletions cut 4 bases from V and 0 bases from J, with 7 bases between. This CDR3 contains 14 residues. The DNA of the CDR3 is TGCAGCGTTGGGCCGAACTCTGGGGCCAACGTCCTGACTTTC. Translating gives CSVGPNSGANVLTF.

The gene calls are TRBV18 and TRBJ1-5, with D tentatively TRBD1 (5 bases). The germline V gene encodes CDR1 KGHSH and CDR2 LQKENI. Trimming took 6 bases from V and 4 from J, leaving 13 bases between them. The CDR3 contains 14 residues. As DNA, the CDR3 is TGTGCCAGCTCGCTCTCAGGGTTGAATCAGCCCCAGCATTTT. It translates to CASSLSGLNQPQHF.

V is TRBV18 and J is TRBJ1-5; unclear D gene. CDR3 length: 14 amino acids. CDR1 is KGHSH and CDR2 is LQKENI in the germline V gene. Trimming took off 4 bases at V and 5 bases at J, with 12 bases between the two ends. CDR3 residues: CASSQEGLDQPQHF. The CDR3 region has the DNA TGTGCCAGCTCACAAGAGGGTTTGGATCAGCCCCAGCATTTT.

The chain recombines TRBV28 with TRBJ2-7, with D unresolved. Trimming cost V 6 bases and J 7 bases, with 10 bases left between them. Germline CDR1 reads MDHEN; CDR2 reads SYDVKM. This CDR3 has 11 amino acids. The chain's CDR3 is CASRKVREQYF. The CDR3 DNA follows: TGTGCCAGCAGGAAGGTGAGGGAGCAGTACTTC. Drawing the rest from reference TRBV28 and TRBJ2-7, the complete variable domain is DVKVTQSSRYLVKRTGEKVFLECVQDMDHENMFWYRQDPGLGLRLIYFSYDVKMKEKGDIPEGYSVSREKKERFSLILESASTNQTSMYLCASRKVREQYFGPGTRLTVT.

The chain couples TRBV18 to TRBJ2-2, with D unresolved. The germline V and J ends were trimmed by 0 bases and 0 bases, with 11 bases remaining between them. The CDR3 length is 17 residues. Germline V gene sequence: CDR1 KGHSH, CDR2 LQKENI. The chain's CDR3 is CASSPPRFSANTGELFF. The CDR3 DNA reads as TGTGCCAGCTCACCACCGAGGTTCTCCGCGAACACCGGGGAGCTGTTTTTT. Supplemented by reference TRBV18 and TRBJ2-2, the full variable domain reads NAGVMQNPRHLVRRRGQEARLRCSPMKGHSHVYWYRQLPEEGLKFMVYLQKENIIDESGMPKERFSAEFPKEGPSILRIQQVVRGDSAAYFCASSPPRFSANTGELFFGEGSRLTVL.

The rearrangement uses TRBV29-1 and TRBJ1-3, with TRBD1 as a possible D gene (5 bases). The CDR3 is 13 amino acids. Trimming took off 7 bases at V and 3 bases at J, with 13 bases between the two ends. CDR1 SQVTM and CDR2 ANQGSEA come from the germline V gene. The CDR3 spells CSAGSVLGNTIYF. The DNA of the CDR3 is TGCAGCGCAGGGTCTGTACTTGGAAACACCATATATTTT.